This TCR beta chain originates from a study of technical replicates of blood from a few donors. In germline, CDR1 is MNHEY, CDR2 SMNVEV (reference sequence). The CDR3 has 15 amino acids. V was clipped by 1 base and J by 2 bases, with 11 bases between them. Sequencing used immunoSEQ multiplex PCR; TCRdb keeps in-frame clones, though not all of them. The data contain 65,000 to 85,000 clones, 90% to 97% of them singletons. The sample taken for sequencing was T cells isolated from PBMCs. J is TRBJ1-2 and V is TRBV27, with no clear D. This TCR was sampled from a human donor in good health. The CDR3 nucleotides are TGTGCCAGCAGTTTATTTCCCTCCCCCAACTATGGCTACACCTTC. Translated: CASSLFPSPNYGYTF.